The 11 T cell receptor beta chains presented below share a single source sample, sequenced in a study of blood T cell repertoires in COVID-19. Produced via immunoSEQ multiplex PCR; TCRdb's table is partial and in-frame only. The sample yields about 250,000 clones, 84% seen once. The sequenced material came from peripheral blood. These receptors were obtained from a woman aged 40 to 49 who had recovered from COVID-19.

This chain uses TRBV28 with TRBJ1-5, with unresolved D. Trimming shortened V by 8 bases and J by 1 base, and 9 bases separated the two germline ends. The germline CDR1 and CDR2 sequences are MDHEN and SYDVKM. The CDR3 runs 13 residues. The CDR3 DNA sequence: TGTGCCAGCGGTAGGAGGAGCAATCAGCCCCAGCATTTT. Translated: CASGRRSNQPQHF. The whole variable domain, filled in from reference TRBV28 and TRBJ1-5, reads DVKVTQSSRYLVKRTGEKVFLECVQDMDHENMFWYRQDPGLGLRLIYFSYDVKMKEKGDIPEGYSVSREKKERFSLILESASTNQTSMYLCASGRRSNQPQHFGDGTRLSIL.

The chain combines TRBV7-6 with TRBJ2-1; 9 positions match TRBD2. This CDR3 comprises 15 residues. Germline V lookup: CDR1 SGHVS, CDR2 FNYEAQ. With V trimmed by 1 base and J by 6 bases, 4 bases remained unmatched. The CDR3 coding sequence is TGTGCCAGCAGCTTAGGTAGCGGGGGTGCCAATGAGCAGTTCTTC. Translation gives CASSLGSGGANEQFF.

This clone came up a few times. V gene TRBV10-3 combines with J gene TRBJ2-2; D is uncertain. This CDR3 contains 12 residues. From germline, CDR1 is ENHRY and CDR2 SYGVKD. V lost 11 bases, J lost 6 bases, and 13 bases lay in between. CDR3 coding DNA: TGTGCCCCCGAGCAAAGCCCCGGGGAGCTGTTTTTT. This translates into CAPEQSPGELFF.

The rearrangement links TRBV29-1 to TRBJ1-1; D possibly corresponds to TRBD1 (6 bases). The CDR3 covers 12 residues. The V end lost 7 bases, the J end lost 0 bases, and 9 bases lay between the germline ends. Germline lookup yields CDR1 SQVTM and CDR2 ANQGSEA. The CDR3, as DNA: TGCAGCGCTGGACAGCTGAACACTGAAGCTTTCTTT. The encoded protein is CSAGQLNTEAFF.

The gene calls are TRBV7-8 and TRBJ2-7; TRBD1 matches 7 bases. Trimming cost V 0 bases and J 5 bases; bases outside gene matches: 4. The germline V gene encodes CDR1 SGHVS and CDR2 FQNEAQ. There are 14 residues in the CDR3. CDR3 protein: CASSLAGGWNEQYF. DNA for the CDR3: TGTGCCAGCAGCTTAGCAGGGGGCTGGAACGAGCAGTACTTC.

The chain is built from TRBV11-3 and TRBJ2-1; D is unresolved. Germline V gene data show CDR1 as SGHNT and CDR2 as YENEEA. The germline V and J ends were trimmed by 8 bases and 2 bases, with 10 bases remaining between them. This CDR3 is built from 13 residues. The CDR3 DNA follows: TGTGCCAGCGCTCTAGATACCTACAATGAGCAGTTCTTC. Translation: CASALDTYNEQFF.

The sample holds a few counts of this clone. The chain couples TRBV30 to TRBJ2-7; a possible D gene is TRBD1 (5 bases). CDR1 is GTSNPN and CDR2 is SVGIG in the germline V gene (reference sequence). V was trimmed by 0 bases and J by 3 bases, leaving 9 bases between them. The CDR3 is made up of 13 amino acids. The CDR3 DNA is TGTGCCTGGAGTGTACTGACAGACTACGAGCAGTACTTC. Translated: CAWSVLTDYEQYF.

This clone turned up a few times. The J gene is TRBJ1-1, the V gene TRBV27; TRBD1 matches at 7 bases. Germline CDR1 reads MNHEY; CDR2 reads SMNVEV (reference sequence). CDR3 length: 12 amino acids. The V gene end was trimmed by 7 bases and the J gene end by 10 bases; junction bases not matched to a gene: 9. The CDR3 spells CASTGGAGGAFF. The CDR3 DNA reads TGTGCCAGCACCGGGGGGGCAGGGGGAGCTTTCTTT.

The chain employs TRBV6-5 and TRBJ1-3; D is possibly TRBD1 (6 bases). Germline CDR1 is MNHEY and CDR2 is SVGAGI. Trimming left V 7 bases short and J 9 bases short, with 16 bases between. This CDR3 spans 13 amino acids. The CDR3 DNA follows: TGTGCCAGCAAAATACCAGGGGCGGGCACCATATATTTT. Its protein product is CASKIPGAGTIYF.

The chain has TRBV19 and TRBJ1-6, with TRBD1 identical over 7 bases. The CDR3 has 17 amino acids. The J segment lost 0 bases and the V segment lost 11 bases, leaving 13 bases of the junction unmatched. CDR1 and CDR2 from the germline V gene are LNHDA and SQIVND (reference sequence). The CDR3 DNA follows: TGTGCCTCGCAGGGGGACACCCTTAGCTCCTATAATTCACCCCTCCACTTT. Translated, it gives CASQGDTLSSYNSPLHF.

The J gene is TRBJ2-1, the V gene TRBV3-1 (or the pseudogene TRBV3-2); 7 bases line up with TRBD2. The CDR3 spans 17 residues. With V trimmed by 2 bases and J by 0 bases, 7 bases remained unmatched. From germline, CDR1 is LGHDT and CDR2 YNNKEL (reference sequence). CDR3 DNA sequence: TGTGCCAGCAGCCAACCCTACCTAGCGGCCTCCTACAATGAGCAGTTCTTC. It codes for CASSQPYLAASYNEQFF.